A selection of T cell receptor beta chains follows, all from one sample in a study of cytomegalovirus exposure and HLA in healthy donors. The table came from immunoSEQ multiplex PCR; TCRdb's copy has only in-frame clones and leaves some out. The sample shows some 140,000 clones, about 90% of them seen only once. The material sequenced was PBMCs. The origin of the receptors is a young man in good health and CMV-seronegative. Each CDR3 is given with its conserved first and last residue. The D gene is left open where the match is weak. Some rows mark clone size as missing; the rest say once, few, many or name a class of expanded clone.

j_call v_call clone_size d_call cdr3_nt cdr3_aa
TRBJ1-4 TRBV5-6 - - TGTGCCAGCAGCTTGGGAGGGAATGAAAAACTGTTTTTT CASSLGGNEKLFF
TRBJ2-7 TRBV27 - TRBD2 TGTGCCACGAGCCCTAGTAGCGGGGAAAAGGCCTACGAGCAGTACTTC CATSPSSGEKAYEQYF
TRBJ2-7 TRBV11-2 once - TGTGCCAGCAGCTTAGAACCTACTTACGAGCAGTACTTC CASSLEPTYEQYF
TRBJ2-1 TRBV30 - - TGTGCCTGGAGTGTAGGGAGCGGGCCTTACAATGAGCAGTTCTTC CAWSVGSGPYNEQFF
TRBJ1-1 TRBV5-1 once - TGCGCCAGCAGCTCACAGGGCTCGATGAACACTGAAGCTTTCTTT CASSSQGSMNTEAFF
TRBJ2-7 TRBV4-1 - TRBD1 TGCGCCAGCAGCCAAGATTCCGGGACAGGGGATACCTACGAGCAGTACTTC CASSQDSGTGDTYEQYF
TRBJ1-2 TRBV6-1 - TRBD1 TGTGCCAGCAGTGTAGACAGGGTCGGTTTTCGCTACACCTTC CASSVDRVGFRYTF
TRBJ1-1 TRBV10-3 - - TGTGCCATCAGTACAGGGAACATGAACACTGAAGCTTTCTTT CAISTGNMNTEAFF
TRBJ1-2 TRBV11-2 - - TGTGCCAGCAGCCCGACAACCACAGGGAACTATGGCTACACCTTC CASSPTTTGNYGYTF
TRBJ1-1 TRBV19 - TRBD1 TGTGCCAGTAGTGTGACAGGGGGGAACACTGAAGCTTTCTTT CASSVTGGNTEAFF
TRBJ2-5 TRBV5-1 - TRBD1 TGCGCCAGCAGCCCAGGGACAGCGAAGGAGACCCAGTACTTC CASSPGTAKETQYF
TRBJ2-5 TRBV19 - - TGTGCCAGTAGGCTTAACCGCCGGGGACAAGAGACCCAGTACTTC CASRLNRRGQETQYF
TRBJ2-7 TRBV13 - - TGTGCCAGCGCCGGGACACCCTCCTACGAGCAGTACTTC CASAGTPSYEQYF
TRBJ1-5 TRBV10-2 - - TGCGCCAGCAGAACCGGACAGAATCAGCCCCAGCATTTT CASRTGQNQPQHF
TRBJ2-3 TRBV5-8 once TRBD2 TGTGCCAGCAGCTTGGCAACTACGACTAGCCCCACAGATACGCAGTATTTT CASSLATTTSPTDTQYF
TRBJ1-1 TRBV9 - - TGTGCCAGCAGCGTCTCTGTGAACACTGAAGCTTTCTTT CASSVSVNTEAFF
TRBJ2-6 TRBV5-6 - - TGTGCCAGCAGCTTTATTAACGTCCTGACTTTC CASSFINVLTF
TRBJ2-7 TRBV13 - - TGTGCCAGCAGCTTAACTCGCCTTCCCTTCGGGACTGCCGGAAACCTGAGCTCCTACGAGCAGTACTTC CASSLTRLPFGTAGNLSSYEQYF
TRBJ1-3 TRBV6-1 - - TGTGCCAGCAGTGCAACAGGGATCTCTGGAAACACCATATATTTT CASSATGISGNTIYF
TRBJ2-1 TRBV28 - TRBD1 TGTGCCAGCAGACCCATTGGACAGGAGAGCTCCTACAATGAGCAGTTCTTC CASRPIGQESSYNEQFF
TRBJ2-5 TRBV11-2 - - TGTGCCAGCAGCGTAGGGAGCAGGGGTCCTCAAGAGACCCAGTACTTC CASSVGSRGPQETQYF
TRBJ1-2 TRBV18 - TRBD1 TGTGCCAGCTCACTCCCCGGAGGACAGGGAACGAGAGGCTACACCTTC CASSLPGGQGTRGYTF
TRBJ1-2 TRBV7-2 - - TGTGCCAGCAGCTTTCTGGAGGGGCTGCATGGCTACACCTTC CASSFLEGLHGYTF
TRBJ1-2 TRBV10-3 - - TGTGCCATCAAGACGCAGGGTTCCCAGCACTATGGCTACACCTTC CAIKTQGSQHYGYTF
TRBJ2-7 TRBV28 - - TGTGCCAGCAGACCCCAGGGCTACGAGCAGTACTTC CASRPQGYEQYF
TRBJ2-3 TRBV27 - - TGTGCCAGCAGTTTCCTATCCATGGCAGATACGCAGTATTTT CASSFLSMADTQYF
TRBJ1-1 TRBV27 - TRBD1 TGTGCCAGCAGTTCGACAGGGGCGAACACTGAAGCTTTCTTT CASSSTGANTEAFF
TRBJ2-3 TRBV18 - TRBD2 TGTGCCAGCTCACCAACTATGCGGGACTACGGCACAGATACGCAGTATTTT CASSPTMRDYGTDTQYF
TRBJ2-5 TRBV18 - TRBD2 TGTGCCAGCTCACCACCGGGACTAGCGAAAGAGACCCAGTACTTC CASSPPGLAKETQYF
TRBJ1-5 TRBV5-6 - - TGTGCCAGCAGCTTCAGGGTTAGCAATCAGCCCCAGCATTTT CASSFRVSNQPQHF
TRBJ1-3 TRBV28 few - TGTGCCAGCTGCCAGGGATCCTCTGGAAACACCATATATTTT CASCQGSSGNTIYF
TRBJ2-3 TRBV27 - - TGTGCCAGCAGTTTCATGGCGGGGAGAAGCACAGATACGCAGTATTTT CASSFMAGRSTDTQYF